This T cell receptor (beta chain) originates from a study of cytomegalovirus exposure and HLA in healthy donors. Whole-study results and caveats: TCR association rates varied by HLA locus in a later analysis, with DRB1 highest and HLA-C lowest. One later analysis reportedly identified an Asian-associated ancestry cluster that showed fewer N-insertions than the roughly 600-donor mean.

Trimming removed 3 bases from V and 7 bases from J; junction bases left unmatched: 7. Germline lookup yields CDR1 SGHVS and CDR2 FQNEAQ. The CDR3 consists of 15 residues. Concerning this clone itself: Its antigen is unknown.

Primers: 60 Vbeta forward and 13 Jbeta reverse. TCRdb keeps only in-frame clones here, not all; method: immunoSEQ multiplex PCR. The table shows more than 95,000 clones, with approximately 73% occurring only once. Sequenced material: PBMCs. This chain uses TRBV7-8 with TRBJ2-1; 9 bases map to TRBD2. The source of this sequence is a man between 60 and 70 years old in good health and CMV-seropositive. Here the CDR3 reads CASSLVTSGFNEQFF. CDR3 nucleotide sequence: TGTGCCAGCAGCTTGGTGACTAGCGGTTTTAATGAGCAGTTCTTC.